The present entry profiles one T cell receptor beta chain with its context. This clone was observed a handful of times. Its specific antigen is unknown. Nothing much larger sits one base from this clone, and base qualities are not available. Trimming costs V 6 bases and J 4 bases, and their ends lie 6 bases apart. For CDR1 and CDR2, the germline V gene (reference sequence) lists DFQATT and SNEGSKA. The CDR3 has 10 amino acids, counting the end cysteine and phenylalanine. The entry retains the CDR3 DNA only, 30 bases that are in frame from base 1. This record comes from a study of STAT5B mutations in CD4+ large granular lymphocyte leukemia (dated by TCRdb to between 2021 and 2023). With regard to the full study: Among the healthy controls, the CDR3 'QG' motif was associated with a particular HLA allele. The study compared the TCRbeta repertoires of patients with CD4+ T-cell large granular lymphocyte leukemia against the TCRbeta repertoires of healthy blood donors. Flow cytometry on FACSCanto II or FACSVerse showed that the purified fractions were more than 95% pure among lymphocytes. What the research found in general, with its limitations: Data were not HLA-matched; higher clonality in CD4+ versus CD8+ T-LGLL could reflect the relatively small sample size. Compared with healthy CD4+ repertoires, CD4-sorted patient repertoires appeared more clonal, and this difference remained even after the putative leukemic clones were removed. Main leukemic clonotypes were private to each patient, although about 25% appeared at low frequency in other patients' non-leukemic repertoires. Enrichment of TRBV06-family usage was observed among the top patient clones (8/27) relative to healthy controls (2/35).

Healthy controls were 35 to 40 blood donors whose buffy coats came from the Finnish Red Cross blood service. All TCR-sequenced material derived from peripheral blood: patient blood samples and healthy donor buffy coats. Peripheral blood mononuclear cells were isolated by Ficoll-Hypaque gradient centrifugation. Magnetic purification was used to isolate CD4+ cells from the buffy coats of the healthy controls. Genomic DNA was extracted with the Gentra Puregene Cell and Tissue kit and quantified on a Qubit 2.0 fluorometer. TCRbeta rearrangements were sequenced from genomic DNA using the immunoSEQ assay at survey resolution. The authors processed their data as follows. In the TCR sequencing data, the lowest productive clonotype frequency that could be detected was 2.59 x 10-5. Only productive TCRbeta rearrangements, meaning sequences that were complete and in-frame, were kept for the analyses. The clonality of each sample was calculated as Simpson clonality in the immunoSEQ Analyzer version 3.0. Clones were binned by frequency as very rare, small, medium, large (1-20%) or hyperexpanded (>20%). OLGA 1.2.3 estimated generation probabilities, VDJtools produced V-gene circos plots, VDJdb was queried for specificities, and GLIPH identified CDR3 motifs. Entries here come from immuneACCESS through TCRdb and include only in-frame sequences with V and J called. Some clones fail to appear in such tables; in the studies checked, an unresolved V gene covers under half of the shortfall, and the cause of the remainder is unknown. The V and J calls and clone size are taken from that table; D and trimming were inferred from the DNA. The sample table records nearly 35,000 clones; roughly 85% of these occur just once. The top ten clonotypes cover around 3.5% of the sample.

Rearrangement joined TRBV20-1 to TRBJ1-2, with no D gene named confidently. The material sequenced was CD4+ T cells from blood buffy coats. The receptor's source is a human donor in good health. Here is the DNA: TGCAGTGCGAGGAGCTATGGCTACACCTTC. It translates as CSARSYGYTF.